The 3 T cell receptor beta chains in this list originate from one sample, sequenced in a study of graft-versus-host responses after intestinal transplantation. Both intraepithelial and lamina propria lymphocytes were released by processing graft tissue. Here immunoSEQ multiplex PCR was the method, and the copy in TCRdb shows in-frame clones only, minus some. Of about 15,000 clones listed, around 63% are singletons. The starting material was ileum tissue, obtained 524 days after transplant. The receptors originated from a human patient who received an intestinal transplant, so some T cells may come from the graft donor.

The gene calls are TRBV19 and TRBJ2-5, with D possibly being TRBD1 (5 bases). The end of the DNA is better explained by TRBJ2-7, so the J call may be wrong. CDR1 is LNHDA and CDR2 is SQIVND in the germline V gene (reference sequence). The CDR3 spans 15 residues. CDR3 amino acids: CASSIPGRAVNEQYF. CDR3 bases: TGTGCCAGTAGTATCCCCGGCAGGGCGGTCAACGAGCAGTACTTC.

This chain joins TRBV7-9 and TRBJ2-5; the match to TRBD2 covers 7 bases. V was clipped by 5 bases and J by 5 bases; unmatched bases: 11. Germline lookup yields CDR1 SEHNR and CDR2 FQNEAQ (reference sequence). CDR3 length: 15 residues. CDR3 region: CASSHPSGVGETQYF. The CDR3 DNA reads as TGTGCCAGCAGCCATCCTAGCGGAGTTGGGGAGACCCAGTACTTC.

This clone was detected only a few times. The chain is built from TRBV18 and TRBJ2-6, with D perhaps matching TRBD2 (5 bases). Germline V gives CDR1 KGHSH, CDR2 LQKENI. The CDR3 totals 16 residues. The V end was cut by 3 bases, the J end by 4 bases, with 13 bases between. The CDR3 DNA is TGTGCCAGCTCACCGGCAGGCCCGGGGGGGGCCAACGTCCTGACTTTC. Protein: CASSPAGPGGANVLTF.